The 21 T cell receptor beta chains below were found in one sample sequenced in a study of Ad26.COV2.S vaccination and SARS-CoV-2 variants. Profiling relied on immunoSEQ multiplex PCR, and the TCRdb table lists in-frame clones only, not all of them. Of hundreds of thousands of clones listed, 80% to 90% are singletons. The treatment was: 15 to 20 received Ad26.COV2.S at low or high dose, single or two shots; five or six received placebo; per-sample allocation not given. At day 63 after the first vaccine or placebo injection, samples were drawn. The sequencing used peripheral blood, collected in a trial of Ad26.COV2.S vaccine versus placebo. The source is a person between 18 and 59 years old who received the Ad26.COV2.S COVID-19 vaccine or a placebo.

The chain is built from TRBV5-1 and TRBJ2-6; 7 positions agree with TRBD2. Trimming took 7 bases from V and 0 from J; bases not matched to a gene: 13. Germline lookup yields CDR1 SGHRS and CDR2 YFSETQ. CDR3 length equals 18 residues. The CDR3 sequence: CASGPRGGRASGANVLTF. The DNA of the CDR3 is TGCGCCAGCGGACCTCGGGGTGGGAGGGCCTCTGGGGCCAACGTCCTGACTTTC.

In regard to this clone: Sequence at one end of the junction differs from germline and may be a read error. The chain links TRBV6-1 to TRBJ2-1; 10 bases map to TRBD2. Germline V gives CDR1 MNHNS, CDR2 SASEGT. The CDR3 runs 16 residues. CDR3 amino acids: CASREAGGSSYNEQFF. In nucleotides, the CDR3 is TGTGCCAGCAGGGAAGCGGGAGGGAGCTCCTACAATGAGCAGTTCTTC.

The V gene is TRBV5-4, the J gene TRBJ2-5; 8 bases map to TRBD1. CDR1 and CDR2 from the germline V gene are SGHNT and YYREEE (reference sequence). The CDR3 has 14 residues. The J segment lost 3 bases and the V segment lost 3 bases, leaving 4 bases of the junction unmatched. The DNA for the CDR3 is TGTGCCAGCAGCTGGGTGGACAGGGAAGAGACCCAGTACTTC. Residues: CASSWVDREETQYF.

This clone was seen only a few times. This sample includes further DNA sequences coding for the same CDR3. The chain uses TRBV7-9 and TRBJ2-7; no clear D gene. The germline V gene has CDR1 SEHNR and CDR2 FQNEAQ (reference sequence). The CDR3 runs to 11 residues. The V end lost 2 bases, the J end lost 3 bases, and 2 bases lay between the germline ends. The CDR3 DNA reads as TGTGCCAGCAGCTTAATCTACGAGCAGTACTTC. It codes for CASSLIYEQYF.

The CDR3, as DNA: TGTGCCAGCTCACCAGATGGTGACTATGGCTACACCTTC. Translated, it gives CASSPDGDYGYTF. The chain recombines TRBV18 with TRBJ1-2; no firm D call. CDR3 length: 13 amino acids. Trimming removed 2 bases from V and 3 bases from J, with 7 bases in between. The germline V gene has CDR1 KGHSH and CDR2 LQKENI.

This chain joins TRBV29-1 and TRBJ1-1; D possibly corresponds to TRBD1 (6 bases). The CDR3 loop spans 14 amino acids. V lost 2 bases to trimming and J lost 0 bases, with 10 bases between them. Germline loops: CDR1 SQVTM, CDR2 ANQGSEA. The CDR3 sequence is CSVERTAMNTEAFF. CDR3 coding DNA: TGCAGCGTTGAACGGACAGCAATGAACACTGAAGCTTTCTTT.

The chain carries TRBV5-1 and TRBJ1-4; D uncertain. The CDR3 runs to 16 residues. Germline CDR1 reads SGHRS; CDR2 reads YFSETQ. Trimming left V 4 bases short and J 0 bases short, with 13 bases between. The CDR3 spells CASSALDSPTNEKLFF. The CDR3 nucleotides are TGCGCCAGCAGCGCCCTTGACTCACCAACTAATGAAAAACTGTTTTTT.

J is TRBJ2-2 and V is TRBV27, with D unresolved. Germline CDR1 is MNHEY and CDR2 is SMNVEV (reference sequence). V was shortened by 3 bases and J by 8 bases, with 7 bases between the two germline ends. The CDR3 is 12 amino acids. DNA of the CDR3: TGTGCCAGCAGTTTTCCGACAGGGGAGCTGTTTTTT. Translating it yields CASSFPTGELFF.

The gene calls are TRBV21-1 and TRBJ1-2. TRBV21-1 is a documented pseudogene. CDR3 size: 10 residues. CDR3 bases: TGTGCCGGCGCCGGGTCTGGCTACACCTTC. This codes for CAGAGSGYTF.

Concerning this clone: Sequence at one end of the junction differs from germline and may be a read error. This chain joins TRBV20-1 and TRBJ2-1, with 7 nucleotides matching TRBD2. Germline lookup yields CDR1 DFQATT and CDR2 SNEGSKA (reference sequence). The CDR3 sequence is 9 residues long. The CDR3 region is CSASLGGIF. The CDR3 DNA reads as TGCAGTGCCTCCCTGGGAGGGATCTTC.

This chain connects TRBV18 to TRBJ1-2, with TRBD1 identical over 7 bases. The length of the CDR3 is 14 residues. Germline CDR1 KGHSH, CDR2 LQKENI. After removal of 1 base from V and 7 bases from J, the junction contained 6 bases not matched to a gene. CDR3 sequence reads: CASSPQGQSGGYTF. The CDR3, as DNA: TGTGCCAGCTCACCACAGGGACAGAGTGGTGGCTACACCTTC. The whole variable domain, remainder taken from reference TRBV18 and TRBJ1-2, is NAGVMQNPRHLVRRRGQEARLRCSPMKGHSHVYWYRQLPEEGLKFMVYLQKENIIDESGMPKERFSAEFPKEGPSILRIQQVVRGDSAAYFCASSPQGQSGGYTFGSGTRLTVV.

The V gene is TRBV6-5, the J gene TRBJ1-2, with no clear D. Deletions cut 2 bases from V and 0 bases from J, with 7 bases between. Looked up from germline, CDR1 is MNHEY and CDR2 is SVGAGI. The CDR3 runs to 14 residues. The CDR3 region is CASSYGTANYGYTF. As DNA, the CDR3 is TGTGCCAGCAGTTACGGAACAGCTAACTATGGCTACACCTTC.

The V call is TRBV5-6, the J call TRBJ1-1; the D is unclear. Trimming cost V 0 bases and J 5 bases, with 17 bases left between them. CDR1 and CDR2 from the germline V gene are SGHDT and YYEEEE. The CDR3 extends over 16 amino acids. This chain's CDR3 is CASSLVSFTPGTEAFF. CDR3 in DNA: TGTGCCAGCAGCTTGGTCAGTTTTACCCCGGGGACTGAAGCTTTCTTT.

The chain couples TRBV19 to TRBJ2-2; a weak D match, TRBD1 (6 bases). Germline values: CDR1 LNHDA, CDR2 SQIVND (reference sequence). This CDR3 has 15 residues. V was pared by 6 bases and J by 7 bases, with 18 bases between. Written as DNA, the CDR3 is TGTGCCAGTAGACCACAGGGCGGTTCGGGCGGGGAGCTGTTTTTT. Translated, it gives CASRPQGGSGGELFF.

V and J are TRBV10-3 and TRBJ2-2, with TRBD2 as a possible D gene (6 bases). CDR3 size: 16 residues. Germline values: CDR1 ENHRY, CDR2 SYGVKD. Trimming stripped 4 bases from V and 6 bases from J, with 18 bases between. CDR3 nucleotides: TGTGCCATCAGTGGAGAGATCGGAGGGTGGGCCGGGGAGCTGTTTTTT. Its protein product is CAISGEIGGWAGELFF.

This chain joins TRBV5-1 and TRBJ2-1; 14 bases map to TRBD2. The CDR3 consists of 13 residues. Looked up from germline, CDR1 is SGHRS and CDR2 is YFSETQ. The trim removed 9 bases at V and 9 bases at J, leaving 5 bases unmatched. CDR3 nucleotide sequence: TGCGCCACGGGACTAGCGGGAGCCCGTGAGCAGTTCTTC. This codes for CATGLAGAREQFF.

V gene TRBV19 combines with J gene TRBJ2-1; TRBD2 agrees at 7 bases. The CDR3 has 15 residues. V shed 3 bases and J 6 bases; nucleotides not matched to a gene: 8. Looked up from germline, CDR1 is LNHDA and CDR2 is SQIVND (reference sequence). CDR3 region: CASSILAETFNEQFF. The CDR3, as DNA: TGTGCCAGTAGTATCCTAGCGGAGACCTTCAATGAGCAGTTCTTC.

The chain employs TRBV11-2 and TRBJ2-7; no clear D. This CDR3 region has 14 residues. The ends were cut back, 5 bases at V and 1 base at J, with 12 bases in the middle. Per the germline V gene, CDR1 is SGHAT and CDR2 is FQNNGV. CDR3: CASSLRWRSYEQYF. The CDR3 nucleotides read TGTGCCAGCAGCCTAAGGTGGAGATCCTACGAGCAGTACTTC.

The chain has TRBV19 and TRBJ2-3, with D possibly TRBD1 on 5 matching bases. CDR1 is LNHDA, CDR2 SQIVND, per germline (reference sequence). Trimming removed 3 bases at V and 0 bases at J, with 13 bases between. The length of the CDR3 is 16 residues. CDR3 sequence reads: CASSIGASRSTDTQYF. CDR3 DNA sequence: TGTGCCAGTAGTATTGGGGCTTCTCGGAGCACAGATACGCAGTATTTT.

Turning to this clone: This sample also contains other DNA sequences that code for the same CDR3. The chain combines TRBV18 with TRBJ2-7; D ambiguous. The CDR3 runs to 12 residues. V lost 1 base to trimming and J lost 4 bases, with 5 bases between them. The germline CDR1 and CDR2 sequences are KGHSH and LQKENI. The CDR3 bases are TGTGCCAGCTCACCACGGGGTTACGAGCAGTACTTC. It translates to CASSPRGYEQYF.

This chain connects TRBV6-4 to TRBJ1-3, with D possibly TRBD1 on 5 matching bases. The germline gives CDR1 MRHNA, CDR2 SNTAGT. CDR3 length equals 18 residues. Trimming took 0 bases from V and 0 from J, leaving 15 bases between them. CDR3 region: CASSDSKGVGTSGNTIYF. In DNA, the CDR3 is TGTGCCAGCAGTGACTCGAAGGGTGTAGGGACCTCTGGAAACACCATATATTTT.